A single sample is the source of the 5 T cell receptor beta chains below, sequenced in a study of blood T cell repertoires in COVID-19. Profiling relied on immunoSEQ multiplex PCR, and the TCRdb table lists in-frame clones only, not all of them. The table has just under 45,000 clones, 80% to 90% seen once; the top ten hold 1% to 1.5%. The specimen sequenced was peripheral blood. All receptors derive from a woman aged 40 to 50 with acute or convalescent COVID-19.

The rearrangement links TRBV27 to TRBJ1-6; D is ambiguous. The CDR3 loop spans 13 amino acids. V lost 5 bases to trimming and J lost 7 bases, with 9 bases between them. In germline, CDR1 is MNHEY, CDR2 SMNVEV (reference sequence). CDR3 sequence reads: CASSPRENSPLHF. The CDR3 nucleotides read TGTGCCAGCAGTCCGAGGGAGAATTCACCCCTCCACTTT.

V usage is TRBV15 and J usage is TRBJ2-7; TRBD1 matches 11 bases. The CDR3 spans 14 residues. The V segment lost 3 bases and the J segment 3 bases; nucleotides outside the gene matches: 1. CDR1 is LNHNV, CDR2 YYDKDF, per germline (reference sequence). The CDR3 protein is CATSRGTGGYEQYF. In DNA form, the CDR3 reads TGTGCCACCAGCAGGGGGACAGGGGGCTACGAGCAGTACTTC.

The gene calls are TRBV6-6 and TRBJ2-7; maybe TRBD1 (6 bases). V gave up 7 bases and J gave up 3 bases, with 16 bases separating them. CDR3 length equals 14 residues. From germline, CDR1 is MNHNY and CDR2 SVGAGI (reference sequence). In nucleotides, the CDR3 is TGTGCCAGCAATAGGGACATCGTAGACTACGAGCAGTACTTC. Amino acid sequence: CASNRDIVDYEQYF.

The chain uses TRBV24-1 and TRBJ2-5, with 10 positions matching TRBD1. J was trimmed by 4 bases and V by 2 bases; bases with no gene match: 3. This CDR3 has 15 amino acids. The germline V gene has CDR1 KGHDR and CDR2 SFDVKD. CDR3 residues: CATSDWTGGSETQYF. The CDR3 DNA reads TGTGCCACCAGTGATTGGACAGGGGGTTCAGAGACCCAGTACTTC.

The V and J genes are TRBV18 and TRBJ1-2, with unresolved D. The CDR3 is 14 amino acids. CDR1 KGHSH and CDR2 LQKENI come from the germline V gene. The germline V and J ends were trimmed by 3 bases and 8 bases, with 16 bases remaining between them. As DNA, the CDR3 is TGTGCCAGCTCACCCCCCGACCCGGGAAGCGGCTACACCTTC. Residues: CASSPPDPGSGYTF.